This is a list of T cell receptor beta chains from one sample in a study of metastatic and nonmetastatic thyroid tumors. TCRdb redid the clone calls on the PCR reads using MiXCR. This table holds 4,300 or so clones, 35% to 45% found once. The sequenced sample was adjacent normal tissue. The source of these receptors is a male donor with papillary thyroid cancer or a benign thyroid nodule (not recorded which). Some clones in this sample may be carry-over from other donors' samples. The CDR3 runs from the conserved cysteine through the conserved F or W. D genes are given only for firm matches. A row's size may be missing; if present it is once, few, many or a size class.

CDR3: CAWSRGKEQYF
DNA: TGTGCCTGGAGTCGGGGGAAGGAGCAGTACTTC
V: TRBV30
size: NA
D: NA
J: TRBJ2-7

CDR3: CASRDRVNTEAFF
DNA: TGTGCCAGTAGAGACAGGGTGAACACTGAAGCTTTCTTT
V: TRBV6-1
size: few
D: TRBD1
J: TRBJ1-1

CDR3: CSASPSGTGDGYTF
DNA: TGCAGTGCTAGTCCCTCGGGGACGGGGGATGGCTACACCTTC
V: TRBV20-1
size: NA
D: NA
J: TRBJ1-2

CDR3: CASSDWKNIQYF
DNA: TGTGCCAGCTCGGACTGGAAAAACATTCAGTACTTC
V: TRBV7-2
size: few
D: NA
J: TRBJ2-4

CDR3: CASINKGIPLHF
DNA: TGTGCCAGTATTAATAAGGGGATACCCCTCCACTTT
V: TRBV19
size: NA
D: NA
J: TRBJ1-6

CDR3: CASSAEVPGQGKDGELFF
DNA: TGCGCCAGCAGCGCCGAAGTTCCGGGACAGGGAAAAGACGGGGAGCTGTTTTTT
V: TRBV5-1
size: NA
D: TRBD1
J: TRBJ2-2

CDR3: CATAGGSSGANVLTF
DNA: TGTGCCACCGCGGGGGGGAGCTCTGGGGCCAACGTCCTGACTTTC
V: TRBV10-3
size: NA
D: TRBD2
J: TRBJ2-6

CDR3: CASSSQGTGLDTF
DNA: TGTGCCAGCAGCTCACAAGGGACAGGGTTGGACACCTTC
V: TRBV28
size: large
D: TRBD1
J: TRBJ1-2

CDR3: CASSLTTSGVYNEQFF
DNA: TGTGCCAGCAGTTTAACTACGAGCGGGGTATACAATGAGCAGTTCTTC
V: TRBV12-3/TRBV12-4
size: few
D: TRBD2
J: TRBJ2-1

CDR3: CAISHRPTGGYGYTF
DNA: TGTGCCATCAGCCACCGACCGACAGGGGGGTATGGCTACACCTTC
V: TRBV12-3/TRBV12-4
size: few
D: TRBD1
J: TRBJ1-2

CDR3: CASRGTSGRNEQFF
DNA: TGTGCCAGCAGGGGGACTAGCGGCCGCAATGAGCAGTTCTTC
V: TRBV6-5
size: NA
D: TRBD2
J: TRBJ2-1

CDR3: CSARGTVTGELFF
DNA: TGCAGTGCTAGGGGGACAGTCACCGGGGAGCTGTTTTTT
V: TRBV20-1
size: once
D: TRBD1
J: TRBJ2-2

CDR3: CALGGEFYGYTF
DNA: TGTGCCTTGGGGGGAGAATTCTATGGCTACACCTTC
V: TRBV6-1
size: few
D: NA
J: TRBJ1-2

CDR3: CASSLVVAGELFF
DNA: TGTGCCAGCAGCTTAGTGGTTGCCGGGGAGCTGTTTTTT
V: TRBV11-3
size: NA
D: NA
J: TRBJ2-2

CDR3: CASSTGQNPSPLHF
DNA: TGCGCCAGCAGCACGGGACAGAACCCTTCACCCCTCCACTTT
V: TRBV5-1
size: NA
D: TRBD1
J: TRBJ1-6

CDR3: CASSSELNTEAFF
DNA: TGTGCCAGCAGCTCCGAGTTGAACACTGAAGCTTTCTTT
V: TRBV7-2
size: NA
D: NA
J: TRBJ1-1

CDR3: CASSATGREQYF
DNA: TGTGCCAGTAGTGCGACAGGGAGGGAGCAGTACTTC
V: TRBV19
size: few
D: NA
J: TRBJ2-7

CDR3: CASSLGQGGTYEQYF
DNA: TGTGCCAGCAGCCTAGGACAGGGGGGGACCTACGAGCAGTACTTC
V: TRBV7-2
size: NA
D: TRBD1
J: TRBJ2-7

CDR3: CASREISSYNSPLHF
DNA: TGTGCCAGCAGGGAGATAAGCTCCTATAATTCACCCCTCCACTTT
V: TRBV11-2
size: NA
D: NA
J: TRBJ1-6

CDR3: CSASNWGFGETQYF
DNA: TGCAGTGCTAGCAACTGGGGATTCGGAGAGACCCAGTACTTC
V: TRBV20-1
size: NA
D: NA
J: TRBJ2-5

CDR3: CASSLDYGDYNEQFF
DNA: TGCGCCAGCAGCTTAGATTATGGGGACTACAATGAGCAGTTCTTC
V: TRBV5-1
size: NA
D: NA
J: TRBJ2-1

CDR3: CASRQVSGNTIYF
DNA: TGTGCCAGCAGGCAGGTCTCTGGAAACACCATATATTTT
V: TRBV6-1
size: NA
D: NA
J: TRBJ1-3

CDR3: CAWSPRTENSPLHF
DNA: TGTGCCTGGAGTCCCCGGACAGAAAATTCACCCCTCCACTTT
V: TRBV30
size: medium-sized
D: NA
J: TRBJ1-6

CDR3: CASSPLGSSLYYEQYF
DNA: TGTGCCAGCAGTCCCTTGGGATCGAGCCTCTATTACGAGCAGTACTTC
V: TRBV27
size: NA
D: NA
J: TRBJ2-7

CDR3: CASSLGGIIGYNEQFF
DNA: TGTGCCAGCAGCTTAGGGGGCATAATAGGGTACAATGAGCAGTTCTTC
V: TRBV13
size: NA
D: NA
J: TRBJ2-1

CDR3: CASIRGRGSNQPQHF
DNA: TGTGCCAGCATTCGGGGCCGGGGTAGCAATCAGCCCCAGCATTTT
V: TRBV6-1
size: few
D: NA
J: TRBJ1-5

CDR3: CAWSRGARAYEQYF
DNA: TGTGCCTGGAGTAGAGGGGCCAGAGCCTACGAGCAGTACTTC
V: TRBV30
size: NA
D: NA
J: TRBJ2-7

CDR3: CASRSGQGVDEQYF
DNA: TGTGCCAGCAGGTCCGGGCAGGGCGTGGACGAGCAGTACTTC
V: TRBV2
size: few
D: NA
J: TRBJ2-7

CDR3: CSAPWSADTQYF
DNA: TGCAGTGCCCCATGGTCCGCAGATACGCAGTATTTT
V: TRBV20-1
size: NA
D: NA
J: TRBJ2-3

CDR3: CASSERSGYGYTF
DNA: TGTGCCAGCAGCGAGAGATCTGGCTATGGCTACACCTTC
V: TRBV16
size: few
D: NA
J: TRBJ1-2

CDR3: CARSIGRGTEAFF
DNA: TGTGCCAGAAGTATAGGCAGGGGAACTGAAGCATTCTTT
V: TRBV27
size: NA
D: NA
J: TRBJ1-1

CDR3: CASIEAGELFF
DNA: TGTGCCAGCATCGAGGCCGGGGAGCTGTTTTTT
V: TRBV6-1
size: NA
D: NA
J: TRBJ2-2

CDR3: CASSRSTTTGNTDTQYF
DNA: TGTGCCAGCAGCCGAAGTACGACGACAGGGAACACAGATACGCAGTATTTT
V: TRBV9
size: NA
D: TRBD1
J: TRBJ2-3

CDR3: CASSLRGQGIRQPQHF
DNA: TGTGCCAGCAGCTTACGCGGACAGGGGATACGGCAGCCCCAGCATTTT
V: TRBV5-6
size: NA
D: TRBD1
J: TRBJ1-5

CDR3: CSASEGGEGNEQFF
DNA: TGCAGTGCTAGTGAGGGGGGCGAGGGTAATGAGCAGTTCTTC
V: TRBV20-1
size: NA
D: NA
J: TRBJ2-1

CDR3: CASSLALAGVYEQYF
DNA: TGTGCCAGCAGTTTAGCGCTAGCGGGAGTATACGAGCAGTACTTC
V: TRBV12-3/TRBV12-4
size: NA
D: TRBD2
J: TRBJ2-7

CDR3: CASSQEVDTQYF
DNA: TGTGCCAGCAGCCAAGAAGTAGATACGCAGTATTTT
V: TRBV6-1
size: NA
D: NA
J: TRBJ2-3

CDR3: CASSFGTGGANEKLFF
DNA: TGCGCCAGCAGCTTCGGGACAGGGGGCGCGAATGAAAAACTGTTTTTT
V: TRBV5-1
size: NA
D: TRBD1
J: TRBJ1-4

CDR3: CASSYKGGYYGYTF
DNA: TGTGCCAGCAGCTATAAGGGAGGGTACTATGGCTACACCTTC
V: TRBV27
size: few
D: NA
J: TRBJ1-2

CDR3: CASSLGGALTNSGANVLTF
DNA: TGTGCCAGCAGCTTAGGAGGTGCCCTAACGAACTCTGGGGCCAACGTCCTGACTTTC
V: TRBV11-2
size: few
D: NA
J: TRBJ2-6

CDR3: CASSMTGLFTEAFF
DNA: TGTGCCAGCTCAATGACAGGGCTGTTCACTGAAGCTTTCTTT
V: TRBV18
size: NA
D: TRBD1
J: TRBJ1-1

CDR3: CASTPGRMNTEAFF
DNA: TGTGCCAGCACCCCCGGACGGATGAACACTGAAGCTTTCTTT
V: TRBV28
size: few
D: NA
J: TRBJ1-1

CDR3: CSVPGQGAYEQYF
DNA: TGCAGCGTACCGGGACAGGGAGCCTACGAGCAGTACTTC
V: TRBV29-1
size: few
D: TRBD1
J: TRBJ2-7

CDR3: CASSYSGLAMGNEQFF
DNA: TGTGCCAGCAGTTATTCAGGACTAGCGATGGGTAATGAGCAGTTCTTC
V: TRBV6-6
size: few
D: TRBD2
J: TRBJ2-1

CDR3: CASSLQNYGYTF
DNA: TGTGCCAGCAGTTTACAGAACTATGGCTACACCTTC
V: TRBV12-3/TRBV12-4
size: few
D: NA
J: TRBJ1-2

CDR3: CASSLAGGTGVYEQYF
DNA: TGTGCCAGCAGCTTAGCGGGGGGGACAGGGGTCTACGAGCAGTACTTC
V: TRBV7-8
size: NA
D: TRBD1
J: TRBJ2-7

CDR3: CSALTPNTEAFF
DNA: TGCAGTGCTCTAACACCAAACACTGAAGCTTTCTTT
V: TRBV20-1
size: large
D: NA
J: TRBJ1-1

CDR3: CASSPTSGVSYEQYF
DNA: TGTGCCAGCAGTCCGACTAGCGGAGTTTCCTACGAGCAGTACTTC
V: TRBV6-2/TRBV6-3
size: large
D: TRBD2
J: TRBJ2-7

CDR3: CAWSIQGPYEQYF
DNA: TGTGCCTGGAGTATCCAGGGCCCCTACGAGCAGTACTTC
V: TRBV30
size: NA
D: NA
J: TRBJ2-7

CDR3: CASSRTTSGYNEQFF
DNA: TGCGCCAGCAGCCGCACCACTAGCGGGTACAATGAGCAGTTCTTC
V: TRBV5-1
size: once
D: TRBD2
J: TRBJ2-1

CDR3: CASSEPVDSPEKAFF
DNA: TGTGCCAGCAGTGAACCCGTGGACAGTCCAGAAAAAGCTTTCTTT
V: TRBV6-1
size: few
D: NA
J: TRBJ1-1

CDR3: CASSPNAPGQGVYGYTF
DNA: TGTGCCAGCTCACCAAACGCCCCGGGACAGGGAGTTTATGGCTACACCTTC
V: TRBV18
size: NA
D: TRBD1
J: TRBJ1-2

CDR3: CASSSRTSGGSTDTQYF
DNA: TGTGCCAGCAGTTCCCGGACTAGCGGGGGGAGCACAGATACGCAGTATTTT
V: TRBV27
size: NA
D: TRBD2
J: TRBJ2-3